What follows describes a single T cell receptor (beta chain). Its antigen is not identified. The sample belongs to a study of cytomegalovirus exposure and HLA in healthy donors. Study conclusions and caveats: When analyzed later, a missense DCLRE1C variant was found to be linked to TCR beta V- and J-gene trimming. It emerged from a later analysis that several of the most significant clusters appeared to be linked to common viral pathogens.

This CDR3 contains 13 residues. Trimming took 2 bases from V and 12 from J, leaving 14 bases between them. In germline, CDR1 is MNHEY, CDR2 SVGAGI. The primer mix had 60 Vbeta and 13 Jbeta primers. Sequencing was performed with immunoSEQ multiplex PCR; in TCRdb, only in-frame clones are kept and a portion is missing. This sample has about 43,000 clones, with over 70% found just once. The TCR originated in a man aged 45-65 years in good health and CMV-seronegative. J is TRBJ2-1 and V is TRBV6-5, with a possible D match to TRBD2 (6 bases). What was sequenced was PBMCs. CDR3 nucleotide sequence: TGTGCCAGCAGTTACCGGGACTCCGGTGGGCAGTTCTTC. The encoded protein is CASSYRDSGGQFF.